This TCR beta chain came from a study of CD8+ T cells in alopecia areata. Remarks on this clone: Its antigen is not identified.

The sequencing template was cDNA reverse transcribed from extracted RNA. The table came from immunoSEQ multiplex PCR; TCRdb's copy has only in-frame clones and leaves some out. Of 150,000 or so clones in the sample, approximately 50% are singletons; the top ten hold approximately 6.8%. V shed 3 bases and J shed 5 bases, with 12 bases lying between them. This CDR3 has 13 amino acids. CDR1 and CDR2 (germline): SGHDT, YYEEEE. General observations from the study: Across lesional scalp, and particularly alopecia totalis/universalis, clonality surpassed that of normal scalp. TCRs were shared less clearly across patients than in mice, possibly for HLA-related reasons.

The rearrangement joins TRBV5-6 to TRBJ2-7; possibly TRBD1 for D (6 bases). This clonotype was obtained from a human donor with alopecia areata. Sequences were obtained from CD4+ T cells sorted from blood. CDR3 protein: CASSWTVLDEQYF. CDR3 coding DNA: TGTGCCAGCAGCTGGACAGTTTTGGACGAGCAGTACTTC. Full variable domain (missing parts from reference TRBV5-6 and TRBJ2-7): DAGVTQSPTHLIKTRGQQVTLRCSPKSGHDTVSWYQQALGQGPQFIFQYYEEEERQRGNFPDRFSGHQFPNYSSELNVNALLLGDSALYLCASSWTVLDEQYFGPGTRLTVT.